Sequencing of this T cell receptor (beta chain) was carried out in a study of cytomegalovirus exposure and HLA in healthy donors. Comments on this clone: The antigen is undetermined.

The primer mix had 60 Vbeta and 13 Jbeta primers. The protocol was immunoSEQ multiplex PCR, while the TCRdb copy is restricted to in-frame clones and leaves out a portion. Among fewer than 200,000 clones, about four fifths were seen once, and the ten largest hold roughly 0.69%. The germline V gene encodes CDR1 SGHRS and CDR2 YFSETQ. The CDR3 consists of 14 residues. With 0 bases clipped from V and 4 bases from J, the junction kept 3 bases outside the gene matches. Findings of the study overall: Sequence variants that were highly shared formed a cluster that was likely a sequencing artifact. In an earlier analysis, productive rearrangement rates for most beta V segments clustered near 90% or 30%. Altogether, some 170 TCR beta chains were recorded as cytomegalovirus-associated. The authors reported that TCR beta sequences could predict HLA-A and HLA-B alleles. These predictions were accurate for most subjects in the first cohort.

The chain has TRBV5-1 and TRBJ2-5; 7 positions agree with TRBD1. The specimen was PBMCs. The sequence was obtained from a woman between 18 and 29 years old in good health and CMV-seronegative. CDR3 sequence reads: CASSLETGIETQYF. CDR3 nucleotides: TGCGCCAGCAGCTTGGAGACAGGGATAGAGACCCAGTACTTC.